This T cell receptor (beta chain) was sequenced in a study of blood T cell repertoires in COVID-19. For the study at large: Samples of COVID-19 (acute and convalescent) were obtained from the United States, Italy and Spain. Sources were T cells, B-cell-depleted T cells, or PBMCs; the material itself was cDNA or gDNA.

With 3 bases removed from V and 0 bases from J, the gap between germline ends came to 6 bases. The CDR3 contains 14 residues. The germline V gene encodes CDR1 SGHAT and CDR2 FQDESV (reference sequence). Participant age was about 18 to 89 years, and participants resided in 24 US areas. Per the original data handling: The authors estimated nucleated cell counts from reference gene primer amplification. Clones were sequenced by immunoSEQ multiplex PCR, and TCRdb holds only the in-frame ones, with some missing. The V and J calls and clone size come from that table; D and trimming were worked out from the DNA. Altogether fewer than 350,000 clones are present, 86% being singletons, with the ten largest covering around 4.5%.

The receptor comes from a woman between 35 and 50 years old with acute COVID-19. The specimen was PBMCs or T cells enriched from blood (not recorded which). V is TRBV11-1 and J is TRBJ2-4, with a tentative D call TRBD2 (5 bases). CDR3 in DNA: TGTGCCAGCAGCTTGGCGGGAGCCAAAAACATTCAGTACTTC. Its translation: CASSLAGAKNIQYF.